This T cell receptor beta chain was identified in a study of blood T cell repertoires in COVID-19. Study-wide background: COVID-19 samples from acute and convalescent phases originated in the United States, Italy and Spain.

This clone was observed a few times. Seattle patients were enrolled while actively infected and followed longitudinally. Original handling: Reference gene primer amplification gave nucleated cell count estimates. The repertoire was sequenced with immunoSEQ multiplex PCR; TCRdb's copy has only in-frame clones and lacks some. From that table come the V and J calls and clone size; the DNA was used to work out D and trimming. The data show about 310,000 clones, with 85% to 90% seen just once and 2.5% to 3.5% held by the top ten. The CDR3 contains 13 residues. With V trimmed by 6 bases and J by 9 bases, 13 bases remained unmatched. The germline CDR1 and CDR2 sequences are SQVTM and ANQGSEA.

Sequences were obtained from peripheral blood. This TCR was sampled from a young woman with COVID-19, enrolled during active disease. The gene calls are TRBV29-1 and TRBJ1-2, with 7 bases fitting TRBD1. The CDR3 DNA follows: TGCAGCGTAAGGGGACAGTCGGTTCTCAGCTACACCTTC. Its translation is CSVRGQSVLSYTF.